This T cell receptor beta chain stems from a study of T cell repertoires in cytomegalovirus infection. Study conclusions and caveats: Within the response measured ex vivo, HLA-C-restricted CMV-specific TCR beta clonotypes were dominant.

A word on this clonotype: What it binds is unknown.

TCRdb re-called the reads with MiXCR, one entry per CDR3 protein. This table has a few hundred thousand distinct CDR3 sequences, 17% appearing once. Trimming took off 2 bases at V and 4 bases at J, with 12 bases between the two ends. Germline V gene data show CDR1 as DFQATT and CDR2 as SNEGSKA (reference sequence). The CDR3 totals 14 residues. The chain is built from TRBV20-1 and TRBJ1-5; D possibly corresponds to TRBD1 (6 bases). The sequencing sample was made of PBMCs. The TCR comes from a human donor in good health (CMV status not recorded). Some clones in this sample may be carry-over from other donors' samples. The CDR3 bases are TGCAGTGCTAGACAGGGGCCCAGGAATCAGCCCCAGCATTTT. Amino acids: CSARQGPRNQPQHF.